The following is a T cell receptor (beta chain) sequence with its context. Isolated PBMCs totaled at least 6.5 million in each sample. The amount of total RNA extracted per sample was at least 6 micrograms. The CDR3 extends over 13 amino acids. Trimming shortened V by 6 bases and J by 5 bases, and 16 bases separated the two germline ends. CDR1 and CDR2 from the germline V gene are DFQATT and SNEGSKA (reference sequence). This sample is part of a study of blood T cells in healthy people across ages. Study background: The capture of about one barcoded beta molecule per two T cells was achieved by template switching.

Through a sample-barcoded 5' primer and a J-beta primer mix, a second PCR was run for roughly 7 to 12 cycles. One entry per CDR3 protein results from TCRdb running MiXCR on the 5' RACE reads. Of around 1,500,000 distinct CDR3 sequences in the sample, roughly 27% were seen once. The sequence derives from a woman aged 30 to 39 in good health. The chain couples TRBV20-1 to TRBJ2-5, with a possible D match to TRBD2 (5 bases). The sequenced material came from blood. This CDR3 reads CSACGFAGETQYF. The CDR3, as DNA: TGCAGTGCCTGCGGGTTCGCCGGGGAGACCCAGTACTTC.